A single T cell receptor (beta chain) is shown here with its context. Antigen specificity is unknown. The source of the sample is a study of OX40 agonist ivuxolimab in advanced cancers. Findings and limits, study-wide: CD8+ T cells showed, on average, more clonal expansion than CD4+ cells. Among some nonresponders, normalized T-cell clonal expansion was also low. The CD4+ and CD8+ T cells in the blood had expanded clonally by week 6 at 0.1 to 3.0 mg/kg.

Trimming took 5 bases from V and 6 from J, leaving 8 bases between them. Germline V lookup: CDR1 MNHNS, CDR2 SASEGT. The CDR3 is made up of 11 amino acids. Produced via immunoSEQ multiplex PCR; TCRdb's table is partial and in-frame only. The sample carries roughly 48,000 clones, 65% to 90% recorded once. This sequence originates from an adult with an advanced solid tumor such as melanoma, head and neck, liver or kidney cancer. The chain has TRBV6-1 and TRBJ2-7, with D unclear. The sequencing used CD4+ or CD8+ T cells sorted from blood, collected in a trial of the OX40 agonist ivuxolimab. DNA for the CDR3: TGTGCCAGCAGTCACCAGCTCGAGCAGTACTTC. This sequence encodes CASSHQLEQYF.